This T cell receptor beta chain was found in a study of shared clonotypes between healthy human individuals. Findings and caveats of the study: Only blood samples were collected, and tissue repertoires likely differ.

Only in-frame clones appear in the TCRdb table, and some are missing; sequencing was by immunoSEQ multiplex PCR. The sample includes under 2.5 million clones, just under 95% seen only once; the top ten take more than 0.35%. As for this clone: The antigen remains undetermined.

The ends lost 5 bases at V and 4 bases at J; junction bases unmatched: 7. The CDR3 is 15 amino acids. Germline V gives CDR1 SGHTA, CDR2 FQGNSA. The genes are TRBV7-2 and TRBJ2-3, with 9 bases aligning to TRBD1. The receptor was derived from a man aged 18 to 30 in good health. Some clones in this sample may be carry-over from other donors' samples. Material: naive CD4+ T cells from PBMCs. The subset here: CD45RA+ positively selected. In DNA, the CDR3 is TGTGCCAGCAGCGTCGGGACAGGGAGAGCAGATACGCAGTATTTT. Translating gives CASSVGTGRADTQYF.